The 20 T cell receptor beta chains reported below all come from one sample, sequenced in a study of human CD8 memory T cell subsets. UMI-labeled 5' RACE was used, and it produced the TCR beta libraries. TCRdb reanalyzed the 5' RACE reads and collapses them to one entry per CDR3 protein, without DNA. This sample's table reports thousands of distinct CDR3 sequences. Sequencing input: CD8+ T cells from PBMCs. Every receptor here comes from a human donor in good health.

The chain links TRBV5-4 to TRBJ1-1. This CDR3 has 14 amino acids. CDR1 is SGHNT, CDR2 YYREEE, per germline (reference sequence). CDR3 in amino acids: CASSLFEGKTEAFF.

This chain connects TRBV5-1 to TRBJ2-2; TCRdb's D gene call, TRBD1, goes unchecked for lack of DNA. Germline loops: CDR1 SGHRS, CDR2 YFSETQ. The CDR3 loop spans 16 amino acids. CDR3 protein: CASSSSGTGGSGELFF.

The gene calls are TRBV3-1 and TRBJ1-2; TCRdb's D call, TRBD1, is unchecked because there is no DNA. This CDR3 comprises 12 residues. Germline V gene lookup returns CDR1 LGHDT and CDR2 YNNKEL (reference sequence). The CDR3 here is CASMGDNYGYTF.

The chain couples TRBV13 to TRBJ2-5. The CDR3 length is 11 residues. Germline loops: CDR1 PRHDT, CDR2 FYEKMQ (reference sequence). The CDR3 protein is CASSFGETQYF.

The J gene is TRBJ2-1, the V gene TRBV6-6; TCRdb returns TRBD1, unconfirmable since there is no DNA. This CDR3 is 15 amino acids long. Germline lookup yields CDR1 MNHNY and CDR2 SVGAGI (reference sequence). The CDR3 protein is CASSYLGQGYNEQFF.

The genes are TRBV6-2 or TRBV6-3 and TRBJ2-7. The CDR3 extends over 14 amino acids. Germline V gene data show CDR1 as MNHEY and CDR2 as SVGEGT. The CDR3 here is CASSYAGVSYEQYF.

This sequence joins TRBV7-2 and TRBJ2-3; TCRdb indicates TRBD1, and absent DNA this call remains unverified. The germline CDR1 and CDR2 sequences are SGHTA and FQGNSA. The CDR3 has 15 amino acids. The CDR3 sequence: CASSLVQELTDTQYF.

This chain uses TRBV12-3 or TRBV12-4 with TRBJ1-5; the TRBD1 assignment by TCRdb is unverifiable without DNA. The CDR3 has 15 residues. The CDR3 sequence is CASSLNDRGYQPQHF.

This clonotype counts as medium-sized by frequency. The rearrangement links TRBV4-1 to TRBJ1-1; TCRdb indicates TRBD1, and absent DNA this call remains unverified. Germline V lookup: CDR1 MGHRA, CDR2 YSYEKL. CDR3 size: 14 residues. The CDR3 protein is CASSQEGQHTEAFF.

The CDR3 loop reads CASSLLGDRVYEQYF. The chain joins TRBV4-2 to TRBJ2-7; with no DNA, the TCRdb D assignment of TRBD1 cannot be verified. In germline, CDR1 is LGHNA, CDR2 YNFKEQ. The CDR3 is 15 residues long.

V gene TRBV7-2 combines with J gene TRBJ2-3. CDR1 and CDR2 (germline): SGHTA, FQGNSA. There are 15 residues in the CDR3. The CDR3 loop is CASSSSGPSTDTQYF.

J is TRBJ2-1 and V is TRBV3-1. From germline, CDR1 is LGHDT and CDR2 YNNKEL (reference sequence). The CDR3 sequence is 15 residues long. CDR3 amino acids: CASSHSLSSYNEQFF.

J is TRBJ2-5 and V is TRBV7-9; TCRdb's D call, TRBD2, is unchecked because there is no DNA. There are 15 residues in the CDR3. The germline CDR1 and CDR2 sequences are SEHNR and FQNEAQ (reference sequence). The CDR3 region is CASSPGLAEQETQYF.

The V and J genes are TRBV5-1 and TRBJ2-7; TCRdb lists TRBD1, though no DNA is available to test this call. Germline lookup yields CDR1 SGHRS and CDR2 YFSETQ. The CDR3 has 14 residues. The CDR3 region is CASSLGPGSYEQYF.

This rearrangement joins TRBV25-1 to TRBJ2-7; the TCRdb D gene call, TRBD1, has no DNA to confirm it. Looked up from germline, CDR1 is MGHDK and CDR2 is SYGVNS. CDR3 length: 11 amino acids. The CDR3 sequence is CASSGGYEQYF.

The V gene is TRBV5-5, the J gene TRBJ1-5; TCRdb gives TRBD1 as the D gene, but with no DNA this cannot be confirmed. This CDR3 spans 17 amino acids. CDR1 is SGHKS, CDR2 YYEKEE, per germline (reference sequence). CDR3 loop: CASSGTTGGYSNQPQHF.

According to its frequency, this clonotype is medium-sized. The V gene is TRBV7-2, the J gene TRBJ1-1; as DNA is missing, the TRBD1 call by TCRdb cannot be tested. CDR1 SGHTA and CDR2 FQGNSA come from the germline V gene. The CDR3 contains 15 residues. This chain's CDR3 is CASSPPGQGNTEAFF.

The V and J genes are TRBV6-2 or TRBV6-3 and TRBJ2-2; checking the TCRdb D call of TRBD2 is not possible without DNA. This CDR3 spans 15 amino acids. Germline CDR1 and CDR2: MNHEY and SVGEGT. The CDR3 sequence is CASRRGKDDSGELFF.

The gene calls are TRBV7-9 and TRBJ1-2. CDR1 and CDR2 from the germline V gene are SEHNR and FQNEAQ (reference sequence). The CDR3 loop spans 16 amino acids. CDR3 region: CASSLGEVVGHYGYTF.

The chain has TRBV6-6 and TRBJ2-1. CDR1 and CDR2 from the germline V gene are MNHNY and SVGAGI (reference sequence). There are 13 residues in the CDR3. The CDR3 loop reads CASSEGNDNEQFF.